The table lists the clone carrying this T cell receptor (beta chain) with many counts. The germline V gene encodes CDR1 SGHTA and CDR2 FQGNSA. The CDR3 length is 16 residues. The V end was cut by 1 base, the J end by 4 bases, with 15 bases between. The data are from a study of T cell repertoires in cytomegalovirus infection. TCRdb processed the reads anew with MiXCR; each CDR3 protein has one entry. The sample carries roughly 250,000 distinct CDR3 sequences, about 23% recorded once. The chain has TRBV7-2 and TRBJ2-3; D possibly corresponds to TRBD1 (5 bases). This TCR derives from a human donor in good health (CMV status not recorded). Some clones in this sample may be carry-over from other donors' samples. Source material: CD8+ T cells from PBMCs. The CDR3 sequence is CASSLEGPYAADTQYF. The CDR3 region has the DNA TGTGCCAGCAGCTTAGAGGGGCCCTACGCAGCAGATACGCAGTATTTT.